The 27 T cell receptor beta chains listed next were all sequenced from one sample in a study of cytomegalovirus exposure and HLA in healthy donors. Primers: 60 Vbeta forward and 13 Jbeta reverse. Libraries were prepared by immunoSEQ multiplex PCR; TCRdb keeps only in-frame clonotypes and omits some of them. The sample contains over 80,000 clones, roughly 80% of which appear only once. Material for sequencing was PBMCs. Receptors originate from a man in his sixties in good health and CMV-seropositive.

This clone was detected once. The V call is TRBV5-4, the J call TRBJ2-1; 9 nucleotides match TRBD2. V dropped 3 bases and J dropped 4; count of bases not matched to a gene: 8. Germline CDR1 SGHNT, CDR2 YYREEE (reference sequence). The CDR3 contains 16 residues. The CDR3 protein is CASSSGGLAVYNEQFF. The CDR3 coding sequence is TGTGCCAGCAGCTCAGGGGGACTAGCCGTTTACAATGAGCAGTTCTTC.

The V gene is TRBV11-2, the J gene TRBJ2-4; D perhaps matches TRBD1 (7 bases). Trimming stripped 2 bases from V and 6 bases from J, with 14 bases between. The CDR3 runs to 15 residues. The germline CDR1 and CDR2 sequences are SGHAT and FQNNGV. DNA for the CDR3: TGTGCCAGCAGCTTATTTGGAGGGGGCGGAAACATTCAGTACTTC. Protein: CASSLFGGGGNIQYF.

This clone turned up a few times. CDR3 region: CASSLAGDNEQFF. The DNA for the CDR3 is TGTGCCAGCAGCTTAGCAGGGGACAATGAGCAGTTCTTC. V usage is TRBV7-6 and J usage is TRBJ2-1; TRBD1 is a possible D gene (5 bases). Germline V lookup: CDR1 SGHVS, CDR2 FNYEAQ. This CDR3 comprises 13 residues. V was shortened by 0 bases and J by 5 bases, with 5 bases between the two germline ends.

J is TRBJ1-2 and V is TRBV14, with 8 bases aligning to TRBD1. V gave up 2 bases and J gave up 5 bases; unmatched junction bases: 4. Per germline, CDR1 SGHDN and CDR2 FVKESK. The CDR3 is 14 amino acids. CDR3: CASSQQDRVYGYTF. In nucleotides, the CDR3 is TGTGCCAGCAGCCAACAGGACAGGGTTTATGGCTACACCTTC.

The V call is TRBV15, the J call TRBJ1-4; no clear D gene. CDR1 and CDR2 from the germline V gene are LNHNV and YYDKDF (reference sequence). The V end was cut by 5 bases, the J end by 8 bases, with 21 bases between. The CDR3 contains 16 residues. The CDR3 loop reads CATSPRYREAGEKLFF. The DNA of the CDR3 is TGTGCCACCAGCCCTCGATACCGGGAAGCGGGAGAAAAACTGTTTTTT.

The CDR3 DNA is TGTGCCAGCAGCCGACAGGGTCAAGAGACCCAGTACTTC. Protein sequence: CASSRQGQETQYF. This sequence joins TRBV5-4 and TRBJ2-5, with 7 bases fitting TRBD1. The CDR3 loop spans 13 amino acids. Germline V gives CDR1 SGHNT, CDR2 YYREEE (reference sequence). V dropped 4 bases and J dropped 2; count of bases not matched to a gene: 2.

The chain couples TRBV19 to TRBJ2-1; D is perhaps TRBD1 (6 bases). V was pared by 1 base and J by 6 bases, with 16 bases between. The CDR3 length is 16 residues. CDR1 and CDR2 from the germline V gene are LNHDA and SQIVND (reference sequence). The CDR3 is CASSIALGARGNEQFF. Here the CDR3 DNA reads TGTGCCAGTAGTATAGCCTTAGGGGCCAGGGGCAATGAGCAGTTCTTC.

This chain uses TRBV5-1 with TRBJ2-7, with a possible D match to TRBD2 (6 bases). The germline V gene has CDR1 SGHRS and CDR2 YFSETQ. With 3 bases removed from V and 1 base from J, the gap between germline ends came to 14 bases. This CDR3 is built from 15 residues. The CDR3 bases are TGCGCCAGCAGCTCGGGACTCAGAGAGTCCTACGAGCAGTACTTC. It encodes CASSSGLRESYEQYF.

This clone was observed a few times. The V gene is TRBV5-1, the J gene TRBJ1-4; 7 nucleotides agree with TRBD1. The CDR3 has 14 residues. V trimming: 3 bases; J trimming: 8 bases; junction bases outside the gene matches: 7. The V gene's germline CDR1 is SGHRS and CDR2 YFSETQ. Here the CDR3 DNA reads TGCGCCAGCAGCTGGGGGACAGCCAGCGAAAAACTGTTTTTT. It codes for CASSWGTASEKLFF.

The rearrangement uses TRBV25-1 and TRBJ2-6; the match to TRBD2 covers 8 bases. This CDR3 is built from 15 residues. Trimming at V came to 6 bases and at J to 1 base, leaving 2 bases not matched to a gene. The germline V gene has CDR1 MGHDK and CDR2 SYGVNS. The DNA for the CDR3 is TGTGCCAGCAGCGCGGGGGGTTCTGGGGCCAACGTCCTGACTTTC. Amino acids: CASSAGGSGANVLTF.

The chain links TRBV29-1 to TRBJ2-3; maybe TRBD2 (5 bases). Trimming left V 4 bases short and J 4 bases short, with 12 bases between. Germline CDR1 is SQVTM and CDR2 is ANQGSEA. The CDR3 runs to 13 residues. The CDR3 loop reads CSVAGKPPDTQYF. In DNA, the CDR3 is TGCAGCGTTGCCGGGAAGCCTCCAGATACGCAGTATTTT.

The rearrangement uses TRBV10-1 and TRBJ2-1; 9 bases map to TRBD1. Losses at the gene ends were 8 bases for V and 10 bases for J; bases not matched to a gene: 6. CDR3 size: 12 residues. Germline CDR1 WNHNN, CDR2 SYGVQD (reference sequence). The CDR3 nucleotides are TGCGCCAGCGGGACAGGGCCTGGGGAGCAGTTCTTC. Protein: CASGTGPGEQFF.

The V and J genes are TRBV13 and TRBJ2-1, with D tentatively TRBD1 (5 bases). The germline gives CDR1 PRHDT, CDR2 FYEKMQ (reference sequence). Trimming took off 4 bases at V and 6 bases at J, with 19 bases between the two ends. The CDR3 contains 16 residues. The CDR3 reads CASSSFKTAPINEQFF. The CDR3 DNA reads TGTGCCAGCAGCTCCTTTAAGACAGCGCCCATCAATGAGCAGTTCTTC.

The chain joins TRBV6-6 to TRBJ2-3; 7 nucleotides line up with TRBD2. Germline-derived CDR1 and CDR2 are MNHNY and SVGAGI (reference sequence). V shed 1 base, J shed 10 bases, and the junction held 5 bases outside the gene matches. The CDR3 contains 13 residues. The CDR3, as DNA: TGTGCCAGCAGTTACTTTACGGGGGGTGCGCAGTATTTT. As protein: CASSYFTGGAQYF.

The CDR3 sequence: CASSYSQGTSPLHF. For the CDR3, the DNA is TGTGCCAGCAGTTACTCGCAGGGGACTTCACCCCTCCACTTT. This rearrangement joins TRBV6-6 to TRBJ1-6; a possible D gene is TRBD1 (6 bases). V gave up 0 bases and J gave up 9 bases, with 9 bases separating them. Germline values: CDR1 MNHNY, CDR2 SVGAGI (reference sequence). This CDR3 is built from 14 residues.

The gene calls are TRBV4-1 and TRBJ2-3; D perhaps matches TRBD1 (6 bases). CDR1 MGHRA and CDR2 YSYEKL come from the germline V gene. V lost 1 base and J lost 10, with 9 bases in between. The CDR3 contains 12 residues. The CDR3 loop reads CASSQGGQPQYF. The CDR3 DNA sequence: TGCGCCAGCAGCCAAGGAGGACAGCCGCAGTATTTT.

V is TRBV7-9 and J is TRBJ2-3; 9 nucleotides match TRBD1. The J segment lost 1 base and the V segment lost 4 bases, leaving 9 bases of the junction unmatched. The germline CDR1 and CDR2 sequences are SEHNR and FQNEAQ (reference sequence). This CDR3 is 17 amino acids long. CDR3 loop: CASSSGTGKRGTDTQYF. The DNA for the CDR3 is TGTGCCAGCAGCTCCGGGACAGGGAAGAGGGGCACAGATACGCAGTATTTT. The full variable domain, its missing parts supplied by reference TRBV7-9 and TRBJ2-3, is DTGVSQNPRHKITKRGQNVTFRCDPISEHNRLYWYRQTLGQGPEFLTYFQNEAQLEKSRLLSDRFSAERPKGSFSTLEIQRTEQGDSAMYLCASSSGTGKRGTDTQYFGPGTRLTVL.

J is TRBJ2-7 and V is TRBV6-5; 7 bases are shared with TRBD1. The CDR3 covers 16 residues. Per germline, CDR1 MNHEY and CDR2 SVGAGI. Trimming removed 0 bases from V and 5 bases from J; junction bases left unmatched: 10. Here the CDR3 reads CASSYSMLARGNEQYF. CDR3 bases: TGTGCCAGCAGTTACTCGATGCTCGCCAGGGGGAACGAGCAGTACTTC.

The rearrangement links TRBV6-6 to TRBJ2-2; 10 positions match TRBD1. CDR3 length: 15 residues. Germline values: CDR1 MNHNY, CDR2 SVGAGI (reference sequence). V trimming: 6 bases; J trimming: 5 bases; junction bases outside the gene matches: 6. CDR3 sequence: CASRGTGELTGELFF. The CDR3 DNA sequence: TGTGCCAGCAGGGGGACAGGGGAATTGACCGGGGAGCTGTTTTTT.

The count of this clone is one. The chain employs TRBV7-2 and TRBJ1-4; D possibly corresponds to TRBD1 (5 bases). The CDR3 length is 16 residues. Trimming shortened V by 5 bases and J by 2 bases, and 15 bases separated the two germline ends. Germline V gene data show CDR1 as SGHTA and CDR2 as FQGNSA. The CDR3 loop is CASSAGPTRTNEKLFF. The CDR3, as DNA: TGTGCCAGCAGCGCGGGACCCACAAGGACTAATGAAAAACTGTTTTTT.

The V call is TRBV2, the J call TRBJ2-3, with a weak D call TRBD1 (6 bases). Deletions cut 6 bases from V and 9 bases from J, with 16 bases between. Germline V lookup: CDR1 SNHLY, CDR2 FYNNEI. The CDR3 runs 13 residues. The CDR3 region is CASRQTVQGTQYF. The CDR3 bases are TGTGCCAGCAGGCAGACCGTGCAGGGGACGCAGTATTTT.

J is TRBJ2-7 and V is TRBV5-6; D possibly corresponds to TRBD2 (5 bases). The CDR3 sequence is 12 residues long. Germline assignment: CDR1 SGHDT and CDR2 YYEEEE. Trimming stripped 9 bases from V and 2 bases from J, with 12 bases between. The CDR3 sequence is CATSDGTYEQYF. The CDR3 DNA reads TGTGCCACGTCGGACGGGACCTACGAGCAGTACTTC. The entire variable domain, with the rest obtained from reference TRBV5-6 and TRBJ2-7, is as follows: DAGVTQSPTHLIKTRGQQVTLRCSPKSGHDTVSWYQQALGQGPQFIFQYYEEEERQRGNFPDRFSGHQFPNYSSELNVNALLLGDSALYLCATSDGTYEQYFGPGTRLTVT.

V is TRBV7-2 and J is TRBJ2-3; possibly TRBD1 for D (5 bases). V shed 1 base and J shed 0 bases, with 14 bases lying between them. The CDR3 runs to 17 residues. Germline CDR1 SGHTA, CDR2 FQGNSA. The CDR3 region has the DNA TGTGCCAGCAGCTTAGAAGTGGGGCGCACGAGCACAGATACGCAGTATTTT. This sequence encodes CASSLEVGRTSTDTQYF. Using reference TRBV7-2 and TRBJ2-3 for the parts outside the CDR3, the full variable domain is GAGVSQSPSNKVTEKGKDVELRCDPISGHTALYWYRQSLGQGLEFLIYFQGNSAPDKSGLPSDRFSAERTGGSVSTLTIQRTQQEDSAVYLCASSLEVGRTSTDTQYFGPGTRLTVL.

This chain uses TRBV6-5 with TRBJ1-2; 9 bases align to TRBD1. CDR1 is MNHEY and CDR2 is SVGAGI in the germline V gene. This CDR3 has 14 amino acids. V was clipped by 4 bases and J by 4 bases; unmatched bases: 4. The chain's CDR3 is CASSSPGQGYGYTF. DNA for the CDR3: TGTGCCAGCAGTTCTCCGGGACAGGGCTATGGCTACACCTTC.

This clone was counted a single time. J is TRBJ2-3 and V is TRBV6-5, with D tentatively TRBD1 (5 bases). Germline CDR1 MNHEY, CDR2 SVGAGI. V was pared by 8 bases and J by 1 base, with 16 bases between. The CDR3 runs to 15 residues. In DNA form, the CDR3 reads TGTGCCAGCGGACGGCCGACAGCACGCACAGATACGCAGTATTTT. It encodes CASGRPTARTDTQYF.

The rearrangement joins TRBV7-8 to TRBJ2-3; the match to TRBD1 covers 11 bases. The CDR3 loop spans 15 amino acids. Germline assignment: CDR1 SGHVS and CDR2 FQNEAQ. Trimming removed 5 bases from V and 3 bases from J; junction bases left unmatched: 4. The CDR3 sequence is CASSTGQGATDTQYF. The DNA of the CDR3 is TGTGCCAGCAGCACCGGACAGGGGGCGACAGATACGCAGTATTTT.

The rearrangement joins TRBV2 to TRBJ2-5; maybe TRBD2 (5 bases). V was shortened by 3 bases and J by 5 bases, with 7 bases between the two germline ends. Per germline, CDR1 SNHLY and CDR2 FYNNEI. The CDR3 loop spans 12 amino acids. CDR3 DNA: TGTGCCAGCAGTGAGTCGGGGGAGACCCAGTACTTC. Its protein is CASSESGETQYF.